This is a list of T cell receptor beta chains from one sample in a study of cytomegalovirus exposure and HLA in healthy donors. The table came from immunoSEQ multiplex PCR; TCRdb's copy has only in-frame clones and leaves some out. The sample carries about 190,000 clones, approximately 80% recorded once. Sequenced: PBMCs. The receptors were gathered from a woman between 45 and 60 years old in good health and CMV-seropositive. Both conserved end residues are trimmed from each CDR3. A D gene is named only where the DNA matches it firmly.

d_call	v_call	j_call	cdr3_aa
.	TRBV11-2	TRBJ2-2	ASSFGGHLTNTGELF
TRBD1	TRBV6-5	TRBJ1-5	ASSRTGGIRQPQH
TRBD1	TRBV5-6	TRBJ1-6	ASTEAGTGGFSPLH
TRBD2	TRBV4-3	TRBJ2-1	ASSQALAGLDNEQF
.	TRBV4-1	TRBJ2-1	ASRRGPGDTNEQF
.	TRBV6-5	TRBJ2-2	ASSDLRSTGELF
TRBD2	TRBV5-1	TRBJ2-5	ASSSAGTSGRETQY
.	TRBV25-1	TRBJ2-7	VTGRGSSYEQY
TRBD2	TRBV5-5	TRBJ2-3	ASTLIQAGGSTQY
.	TRBV19	TRBJ2-5	ASSLILITSQETQY
.	TRBV6-6	TRBJ1-1	ASSYSGRGTF
TRBD1	TRBV5-4	TRBJ2-2	ASEGDRQGTGELF
.	TRBV4-3	TRBJ2-1	ASSQDYRGEQF
.	TRBV7-2	TRBJ2-1	ASSLGTYNEQF
TRBD2	TRBV10-3	TRBJ2-1	AISESSGGRNEQF
TRBD1	TRBV5-1	TRBJ1-5	ASSWGTENQPQH
.	TRBV18	TRBJ2-7	ASSPEVLNEQY
.	TRBV7-8	TRBJ2-2	ASTQRGKNTGELF
.	TRBV5-1	TRBJ1-1	ASSLERPGTEAF
TRBD1	TRBV7-2	TRBJ1-2	ASSSRTGGDYGYT
.	TRBV12-5	TRBJ1-6	ATSLDNSPLH
.	TRBV7-3	TRBJ2-1	ASSLMSGNEQF
.	TRBV7-9	TRBJ2-7	SSSPSSVIRVGEQY
TRBD1	TRBV30	TRBJ1-2	AWRQGVYT
TRBD1	TRBV25-1	TRBJ2-3	AVSGEGARADTQY
.	TRBV18	TRBJ1-3	ASSIYDSGNTIY
.	TRBV4-3	TRBJ2-7	ASSQGPGYEQY
.	TRBV28	TRBJ2-1	ASSDNGRGRDNEQF
TRBD2	TRBV5-4	TRBJ2-2	ASSLAAGVTGELF
.	TRBV9	TRBJ2-1	ASSVAGAQNNEQF
.	TRBV4-1	TRBJ1-1	ASSPGILGTEAF
TRBD2	TRBV2	TRBJ2-7	ASSVAGGDYEQY
TRBD1	TRBV5-1	TRBJ2-1	ASSLQSGTGSNEQF
TRBD2	TRBV6-5	TRBJ2-5	ASRPGGAVETQY
TRBD1	TRBV5-1	TRBJ2-3	ASSFDRVDTQY
TRBD2	TRBV6-1	TRBJ2-1	ASSSGGPYNEQF
TRBD1	TRBV18	TRBJ2-5	ASSPGDRGHQETQY
TRBD1	TRBV12-5	TRBJ2-2	ASGLTPGQGYTGELF
TRBD1	TRBV5-3	TRBJ1-5	ARSRDRGYWDSNQPQH
TRBD1	TRBV6-6	TRBJ1-1	ASRGDSRNTEAF
TRBD1	TRBV7-2	TRBJ2-7	ASSFSGQGPYEQY
.	TRBV28	TRBJ1-6	ASSLAGTNGSPLH
TRBD1	TRBV27	TRBJ2-7	ASSKRDRYEQY
.	TRBV21-1	TRBJ2-5	ASSTDRGRGGTQY
TRBD2	TRBV28	TRBJ2-3	ASKKSSGGGWDTQY
TRBD1	TRBV6-5	TRBJ1-2	ASSYSGTGAGYGYT
.	TRBV30	TRBJ1-5	AWSVGGQPQH
TRBD1	TRBV19	TRBJ1-1	ASRRQGMNTEAF
.	TRBV6-6	TRBJ1-4	ASSYSSAGSNEKLF
.	TRBV11-2	TRBJ2-7	ASSLGTEQY
.	TRBV5-4	TRBJ2-5	ASSFSDSPQETQY
TRBD2	TRBV10-3	TRBJ2-1	AFSRGGDEQF